The 14 T cell receptor beta chains below come from one sample, sequenced in a study of CD8 T cells in ankylosing spondylitis. TCRdb reanalysed the 5' RACE reads using MiXCR and keeps one entry per CDR3 protein. The repertoire holds some 130,000 distinct CDR3 sequences, with approximately 7.3% as singletons. Material for sequencing was blood, either unsorted or a sorted T cell fraction (not recorded which). The receptors come from a female donor with ankylosing spondylitis or in good health (not recorded which).

This clonotype was recorded at least ten times. This sequence joins TRBV12-3 or TRBV12-4 and TRBJ2-7, with 8 positions matching TRBD1. The CDR3 length is 11 residues. Trimming cost V 6 bases and J 6 bases; bases outside gene matches: 1. The CDR3 sequence is CASRQGVEQYF. CDR3 coding DNA: TGTGCCAGCAGACAGGGGGTCGAGCAGTACTTC.

Ten or more counts support this clonotype. This rearrangement joins TRBV4-1 to TRBJ1-1; D is perhaps TRBD1 (5 bases). Between the trimmed V and J ends, which lost 0 bases and 4 bases, there was a span of 9 bases. The CDR3 is 14 amino acids. CDR1 is MGHRA, CDR2 YSYEKL, per germline. In nucleotides, the CDR3 is TGCGCCAGCAGCCAAGAAAGGGGATTCACTGAAGCTTTCTTT. Protein product: CASSQERGFTEAFF.

This clonotype was seen at least ten times. This sequence joins TRBV5-1 and TRBJ2-1; D not certain. V lost 4 bases and J 7 bases, leaving 15 bases between the germline ends. Germline-derived CDR1 and CDR2 are SGHRS and YFSETQ. The CDR3 covers 14 residues. The CDR3 DNA reads TGCGCCAGCAGCACCAAGCCCCCGAATAATGAGCAGTTCTTC. Translated, it gives CASSTKPPNNEQFF.

Many counts were recorded for this clonotype. This sequence joins TRBV12-3 or TRBV12-4 and TRBJ1-6; D is undetermined. V lost 3 bases to trimming and J lost 9 bases, with 12 bases between them. CDR3 length: 14 residues. CDR3 protein: CASSFEVLGSPLHF. The DNA of the CDR3 is TGTGCCAGCAGTTTTGAGGTTCTGGGTTCACCCCTCCACTTT.

This clonotype was counted many times. V is TRBV18 and J is TRBJ2-1; the D is unclear. The CDR3 has 11 residues. Germline V CDR1 and CDR2: KGHSH, LQKENI. V was cut by 6 bases and J by 7 bases, with 7 bases left in between. CDR3 in amino acids: CASSKGNEQFF. The CDR3 DNA is TGTGCCAGCTCTAAAGGAAATGAGCAGTTCTTC.

This clonotype was recorded at least ten times. This rearrangement joins TRBV7-2 to TRBJ1-5; 9 nucleotides line up with TRBD1. CDR1 SGHTA and CDR2 FQGNSA come from the germline V gene. This CDR3 contains 14 residues. V lost 2 bases and J lost 5; bases outside the gene matches: 1. The CDR3 is CASSLRTGDQPQHF. CDR3 bases: TGTGCCAGCAGCTTACGGACAGGGGATCAGCCCCAGCATTTT.

This clonotype was observed at least ten times. This chain uses TRBV6-1 with TRBJ1-5; 7 bases map to TRBD1. Germline V gives CDR1 MNHNS, CDR2 SASEGT. The CDR3 contains 13 residues. V trimming: 6 bases; J trimming: 2 bases; junction bases outside the gene matches: 1. The CDR3 reads CASRGQGNQPQHF. For the CDR3, the DNA is TGTGCCAGCAGAGGACAGGGCAATCAGCCCCAGCATTTT.

A note on this clonotype: One end of the junction fails to match germline, which may point to a read error. The chain recombines TRBV7-2 with TRBJ2-1; D is ambiguous. The CDR3 is 13 amino acids. Germline V gene data show CDR1 as SGHTA and CDR2 as FQGNSA. DNA of the CDR3: TGTGCCAGCAGCTTCAGCCCGATCAATAAGCAGTTCTTC. It specifies CASSFSPINKQFF. The full variable domain, in which reference TRBV7-2 and TRBJ2-1 provide the parts outside the CDR3, is GAGVSQSPSNKVTEKGKDVELRCDPISGHTALYWYRQSLGQGLEFLIYFQGNSAPDKSGLPSDRFSAERTGGSVSTLTIQRTQQEDSAVYLCASSFSPINKQFFGPGTRLTVL.

This clonotype occurred many times. V gene TRBV7-9 combines with J gene TRBJ2-1; D unclear. The germline V and J ends were trimmed by 4 bases and 4 bases, with 8 bases remaining between them. This CDR3 has 13 residues. Germline V gene lookup returns CDR1 SEHNR and CDR2 FQNEAQ (reference sequence). The chain's CDR3 is CASSSGRYNEQFF. The CDR3, as DNA: TGTGCCAGCAGCTCCGGACGATACAATGAGCAGTTCTTC.

This clonotype was seen many times. This chain joins TRBV6-5 and TRBJ2-5, with 12 bases aligning to TRBD2. This CDR3 has 16 residues. After removal of 4 bases from V and 5 bases from J, the junction contained 8 bases not matched to a gene. Germline V gene lookup returns CDR1 MNHEY and CDR2 SVGAGI. The DNA for the CDR3 is TGTGCCAGCAGTTCACTTACTAGCGGGGGGCTTGAGACCCAGTACTTC. Its protein product is CASSSLTSGGLETQYF.

This clonotype was counted many times. The chain couples TRBV27 to TRBJ2-3, with TRBD2 matching over 14 bases. The germline CDR1 and CDR2 sequences are MNHEY and SMNVEV (reference sequence). The trim removed 5 bases at V and 6 bases at J, leaving 7 bases unmatched. The CDR3 covers 16 residues. CDR3 protein: CASSPGLAGGLDTQYF. In DNA, the CDR3 is TGTGCCAGCAGTCCTGGACTAGCGGGGGGTTTGGATACGCAGTATTTT.

In its sample, this clonotype was seen many times. This rearrangement joins TRBV14 to TRBJ2-2; TRBD1 aligns across 8 bases. CDR1 and CDR2 (germline): SGHDN, FVKESK. There are 16 residues in the CDR3. J was trimmed by 4 bases and V by 5 bases; bases with no gene match: 9. The CDR3 bases are TGTGCCAGCAGCGGTCTGACAGGGGCGGGCACCGGGGAGCTGTTTTTT. It yields the protein CASSGLTGAGTGELFF.

In this sample, this clonotype turned up many times. The V call is TRBV7-2, the J call TRBJ2-1; 9 bases fit TRBD2. CDR1 is SGHTA, CDR2 FQGNSA, per germline. V lost 4 bases, J lost 4 bases, and 8 bases stayed unmatched. The length of the CDR3 is 16 residues. The chain's CDR3 is CASSYKAGGPYNEQFF. The DNA of the CDR3 is TGTGCCAGCAGCTATAAAGCGGGGGGCCCATACAATGAGCAGTTCTTC. The complete variable domain, with remaining parts taken from reference TRBV7-2 and TRBJ2-1, reads GAGVSQSPSNKVTEKGKDVELRCDPISGHTALYWYRQSLGQGLEFLIYFQGNSAPDKSGLPSDRFSAERTGGSVSTLTIQRTQQEDSAVYLCASSYKAGGPYNEQFFGPGTRLTVL.

The V call is TRBV27, the J call TRBJ2-1; 11 positions match TRBD2. Trimming took 1 base from V and 7 from J; bases not matched to a gene: 6. In germline, CDR1 is MNHEY, CDR2 SMNVEV (reference sequence). The CDR3 length is 16 residues. The DNA for the CDR3 is TGTGCCAGCAGTTTATGGGTTAGCGGGGGGGCAAATGAGCAGTTCTTC. The encoded protein is CASSLWVSGGANEQFF.